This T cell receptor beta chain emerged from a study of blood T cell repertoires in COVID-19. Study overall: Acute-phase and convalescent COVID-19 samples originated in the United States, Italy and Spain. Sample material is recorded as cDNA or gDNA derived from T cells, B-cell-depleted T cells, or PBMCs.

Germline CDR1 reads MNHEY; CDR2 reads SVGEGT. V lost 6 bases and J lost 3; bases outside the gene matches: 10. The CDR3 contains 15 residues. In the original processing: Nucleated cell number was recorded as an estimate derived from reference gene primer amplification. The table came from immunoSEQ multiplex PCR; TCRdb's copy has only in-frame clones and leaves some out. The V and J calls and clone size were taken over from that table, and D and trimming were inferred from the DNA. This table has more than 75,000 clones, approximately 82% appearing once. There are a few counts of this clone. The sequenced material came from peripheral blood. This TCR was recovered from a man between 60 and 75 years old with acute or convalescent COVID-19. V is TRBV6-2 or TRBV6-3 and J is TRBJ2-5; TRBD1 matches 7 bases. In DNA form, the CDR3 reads TGTGCCAGCAGACCTCACCGGGACAGCGAAGAGACCCAGTACTTC. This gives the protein CASRPHRDSEETQYF.